The clone carrying this T cell receptor (beta chain) showed up many times. What it binds is not known. This record comes from a study of T cells in Graves' hyperthyroidism and ophthalmopathy. In the study overall: Peripheral blood draws took place at initial diagnosis, ahead of any treatment.

The CDR3 consists of 14 residues. The germline V and J ends were trimmed by 3 bases and 2 bases, with 9 bases remaining between them. In germline, CDR1 is MDHEN, CDR2 SYDVKM. The cohort's ophthalmopathy patients, a group with duration under 3 months, had a Clinical Activity Score of at least 3 and a NOSPECS grade of at least 4. Exclusions: uncontrolled infection, other autoimmune disease, pregnancy, lactation. General study results and limits: Also found in blood were most expanded thyroid clonotypes above 0.001.

Researchers took RNA transcripts and amplified the TCR beta CDR3 regions from them. Carried out on the TCR CDR3, a first-round RT-PCR used the HTBI primer set. TCRdb called the multiplex PCR reads again in MiXCR, with one record for every CDR3 protein. Found here are hundreds of thousands of distinct CDR3 sequences, roughly 15% of them singletons; the top ten hold about 12%. Sample: blood. This sequence originates from a woman aged 45-65 years with Graves' ophthalmopathy. The chain combines TRBV28 with TRBJ2-3; D remains ambiguous. Written as DNA, the CDR3 is TGTGCCAGCAGTTTTCGGAGAACCACAGATACGCAGTATTTT. It yields the protein CASSFRRTTDTQYF.